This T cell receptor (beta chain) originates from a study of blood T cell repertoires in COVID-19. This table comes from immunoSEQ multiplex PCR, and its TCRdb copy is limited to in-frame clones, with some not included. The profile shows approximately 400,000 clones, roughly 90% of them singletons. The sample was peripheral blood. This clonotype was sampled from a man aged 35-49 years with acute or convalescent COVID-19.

The CDR3 DNA follows: TGTGCCAGCAGCTTTTCTGGCGGGAGGGCCGGCACAGATACGCAGTATTTT. It translates to CASSFSGGRAGTDTQYF. The rearrangement uses TRBV5-8 and TRBJ2-3, with TRBD2 matching 9 bases. The CDR3 has 17 amino acids. V was clipped by 2 bases and J by 1 base; unmatched bases: 8. Germline V lookup: CDR1 SGHTS, CDR2 YDEGEE.